A single sample gave rise to the 27 T cell receptor beta chains below, sequenced in a study of T-cell memory formation after mild COVID-19. TCRdb processed the 5' RACE reads anew with MiXCR; each CDR3 protein has one entry. The sample holds 250,000 to 300,000 distinct CDR3 sequences, around 15% seen once. Material for sequencing was PBMCs or a T cell subset sorted from them (not recorded which). These receptors originate from a man aged 18 to 30 who had mild COVID-19 (a few samples of this study predate the infection). Cell type and time point are not known.

This rearrangement joins TRBV20-1 to TRBJ1-6; 7 nucleotides align to TRBD1. The CDR3 consists of 15 residues. Germline trimming cut 0 bases from V and 8 bases from J; bases unmatched to any gene: 7. The germline gives CDR1 DFQATT, CDR2 SNEGSKA (reference sequence). The CDR3 sequence: CSARDRRQGDSPLHF. For the CDR3, the DNA is TGCAGTGCTAGAGATCGGCGGCAGGGGGATTCACCCCTCCACTTT.

The chain uses TRBV12-3 or TRBV12-4 and TRBJ2-1; D unresolved. This CDR3 comprises 15 residues. Trimming removed 6 bases at V and 0 bases at J, with 12 bases between. CDR3 in DNA: TGTGCCAGCAGGTCCCCAGGAAGCTCCTACAATGAGCAGTTCTTC. Translating gives CASRSPGSSYNEQFF.

The CDR3 bases are TGTGCCAGCAGTCGACAGGGGCAGAACACCGGGGAGCTGTTTTTT. It codes for CASSRQGQNTGELFF. The rearrangement links TRBV6-5 to TRBJ2-2; 8 bases map to TRBD1. Trimming cost V 5 bases and J 1 base; bases outside gene matches: 3. Germline V CDR1 and CDR2: MNHEY, SVGAGI. The CDR3 length is 15 residues.

The V and J genes are TRBV12-3 or TRBV12-4 and TRBJ2-1, with a weak D call TRBD1 (5 bases). The germline V and J ends were trimmed by 5 bases and 6 bases, with 17 bases remaining between them. This CDR3 has 15 residues. The chain's CDR3 is CASSRRVGDANEQFF. CDR3 coding DNA: TGTGCCAGCAGTCGCAGGGTCGGCGACGCCAATGAGCAGTTCTTC.

A few counts support this clonotype. This sequence joins TRBV20-1 and TRBJ2-7, with 8 bases lining up with TRBD2. The CDR3 extends over 15 amino acids. The trim removed 0 bases at V and 6 bases at J, leaving 10 bases unmatched. Germline CDR1 and CDR2: DFQATT and SNEGSKA (reference sequence). For the CDR3, the DNA is TGCAGTGCTAGAGATACACGGGGGGGCCCGGGCGAGCAGTACGTC. This translates into CSARDTRGGPGEQYV.

V gene TRBV20-1 combines with J gene TRBJ1-2, with D unclear. The V gene's germline CDR1 is DFQATT and CDR2 SNEGSKA (reference sequence). The CDR3 spans 13 residues. V was shortened by 0 bases and J by 7 bases, with 12 bases between the two germline ends. The CDR3 nucleotides read TGCAGTGCTAGAGATCGGTACGCGGGTGGCTACACCTTC. Amino acid sequence: CSARDRYAGGYTF.

The chain carries TRBV27 and TRBJ1-2, with 7 bases identical to TRBD1. Trimming took 3 bases from V and 8 from J; bases not matched to a gene: 21. CDR1 MNHEY and CDR2 SMNVEV come from the germline V gene (reference sequence). This CDR3 contains 18 residues. CDR3: CASSFGKLRGRGLYGYTF. The CDR3 DNA follows: TGTGCCAGCAGTTTTGGCAAACTCAGGGGGAGAGGGCTTTACGGCTACACCTTC.

V and J are TRBV11-2 and TRBJ2-7, with D tentatively TRBD1 (5 bases). Germline V lookup: CDR1 SGHAT, CDR2 FQNNGV. V dropped 5 bases and J dropped 5 bases, with 16 bases sitting between them. CDR3 length: 14 amino acids. The CDR3 sequence is CASSPLVQGNEQYF. The CDR3, as DNA: TGTGCCAGCAGCCCACTCGTCCAGGGTAACGAGCAGTACTTC.

V usage is TRBV6-4 and J usage is TRBJ2-1, with 9 bases that match TRBD2. The CDR3 has 16 amino acids. Germline values: CDR1 MRHNA, CDR2 SNTAGT. The V segment lost 0 bases and the J segment 7 bases; nucleotides outside the gene matches: 7. The CDR3 DNA is TGTGCCAGCAGTGACTCGGGGGGGACTAGCCGGAATGAGCAGTTCTTC. It codes for CASSDSGGTSRNEQFF.

The J gene is TRBJ2-5, the V gene TRBV12-3 or TRBV12-4, with a tentative D call TRBD2 (7 bases). Trimming cost V 1 base and J 2 bases, with 26 bases left between them. The CDR3 is 20 amino acids. CDR3 DNA: TGTGCCAGCAGTTTAGGAACAGGGCACGTCGGGCGGGGGATTCAAGAGACCCAGTACTTC. This codes for CASSLGTGHVGRGIQETQYF.

The chain employs TRBV6-2 or TRBV6-3 and TRBJ1-2; D not certain. CDR3 length: 14 residues. In germline, CDR1 is MNHEY, CDR2 SVGEGT. The ends were cut back, 0 bases at V and 3 bases at J, with 8 bases in the middle. As DNA, the CDR3 is TGTGCCAGCAGTTACTCAAACGGTTACTATGGCTACACCTTC. Translating it yields CASSYSNGYYGYTF.

This clonotype has ten or more counts. J is TRBJ1-5 and V is TRBV20-1, with TRBD1 matching 9 bases. The V segment lost 3 bases and the J segment 7 bases; nucleotides outside the gene matches: 13. The CDR3 covers 16 residues. Germline CDR1 reads DFQATT; CDR2 reads SNEGSKA (reference sequence). DNA of the CDR3: TGCAGTGCTAGCCTTAGGACAGGGGCAATTCACCAGCCCCAGCATTTT. It specifies CSASLRTGAIHQPQHF.

This clonotype was detected ten times or more. The V and J genes are TRBV5-1 and TRBJ2-5; D is possibly TRBD1 or TRBD2 (5 bases each). Trimming removed 2 bases from V and 2 bases from J, with 19 bases in between. The CDR3 is 17 residues long. Germline V lookup: CDR1 SGHRS, CDR2 YFSETQ. The CDR3 reads CASSFGGSGTAQETQYF. As DNA, the CDR3 is TGCGCCAGCAGCTTCGGCGGCTCGGGGACCGCTCAAGAGACCCAGTACTTC. Using reference TRBV5-1 and TRBJ2-5 for the parts outside the CDR3, the full variable domain is KAGVTQTPRYLIKTRGQQVTLSCSPISGHRSVSWYQQTPGQGLQFLFEYFSETQRNKGNFPGRFSGRQFSNSRSEMNVSTLELGDSALYLCASSFGGSGTAQETQYFGPGTRLLVL.

This chain's CDR3 is CASSSGQGNNSPLHF. CDR3 in DNA: TGCGCCAGCAGCTCAGGACAGGGCAATAATTCACCCCTCCACTTT. The J gene is TRBJ1-6, the V gene TRBV5-1, with TRBD1 matching 8 bases. Germline V gene data show CDR1 as SGHRS and CDR2 as YFSETQ. The CDR3 has 15 amino acids. The junction had 4 bases not matched to a gene; V was cut back by 3 bases and J by 5 bases.

The chain joins TRBV3-1 to TRBJ2-3; the match to TRBD1 covers 7 bases. CDR3 length equals 15 residues. Germline-derived CDR1 and CDR2 are LGHDT and YNNKEL (reference sequence). Losses at the gene ends were 0 bases for V and 6 bases for J; bases not matched to a gene: 6. The CDR3 bases are TGTGCCAGCAGCCAAGAGGCCACAGGGGTCGATACGCAGTATTTT. It specifies CASSQEATGVDTQYF.

The rearrangement joins TRBV6-5 to TRBJ2-3; 9 bases are shared with TRBD2. From germline, CDR1 is MNHEY and CDR2 SVGAGI. Trimming removed 2 bases from V and 0 bases from J; junction bases left unmatched: 3. The CDR3 runs to 16 residues. CDR3 in amino acids: CASSYGLAGSTDTQYF. The CDR3 coding sequence is TGTGCCAGCAGTTACGGTCTAGCGGGGAGCACAGATACGCAGTATTTT.

The chain recombines TRBV5-1 with TRBJ2-2, with D maybe TRBD1 (6 bases). CDR1 and CDR2 from the germline V gene are SGHRS and YFSETQ. The CDR3 runs to 15 residues. Trimming took 6 bases from V and 15 from J, leaving 27 bases between them. CDR3 region: CASKEQPGDFGKVFF. The DNA for the CDR3 is TGCGCCAGCAAGGAGCAGCCAGGGGATTTTGGAAAGGTGTTTTTT.

This clonotype was counted many times. This rearrangement joins TRBV12-3 or TRBV12-4 to TRBJ2-1; D unresolved. The ends were cut back, 3 bases at V and 8 bases at J, with 8 bases in the middle. The CDR3 has 12 amino acids. Written as DNA, the CDR3 is TGTGCCAGCAGTTTGGCCATAGATGAGCAGTTCTTC. This sequence encodes CASSLAIDEQFF.

J is TRBJ1-1 and V is TRBV5-1; D might be TRBD1 (6 bases). CDR1 and CDR2 (germline): SGHRS, YFSETQ. The CDR3 contains 14 residues. Trimming cost V 3 bases and J 4 bases, with 13 bases left between them. DNA for the CDR3: TGCGCCAGCAGCTCGACAGGAGTCAGCACTGAAGCTTTCTTT. This gives the protein CASSSTGVSTEAFF.

The rearrangement links TRBV12-3 or TRBV12-4 to TRBJ2-5; weak D call: TRBD1 (6 bases). Between the trimmed V and J ends, which lost 7 bases and 5 bases, there was a span of 20 bases. This CDR3 region has 15 residues. This CDR3 is CASTARGSLGETQYF. CDR3 in DNA: TGTGCCAGCACCGCAAGGGGGTCTCTAGGGGAGACCCAGTACTTC.

This clonotype was counted at least ten times. The rearrangement joins TRBV5-1 to TRBJ2-5; possible D gene TRBD2, 7 bases. CDR3 length: 15 amino acids. Trimming shortened V by 6 bases and J by 5 bases, and 20 bases separated the two germline ends. Looked up from germline, CDR1 is SGHRS and CDR2 is YFSETQ. CDR3 nucleotide sequence: TGCGCCAGCAACCCTGGGAGGGGGGGGGCCGAGACCCAGTACTTC. Its protein product is CASNPGRGGAETQYF. The whole variable domain, remainder taken from reference TRBV5-1 and TRBJ2-5, is KAGVTQTPRYLIKTRGQQVTLSCSPISGHRSVSWYQQTPGQGLQFLFEYFSETQRNKGNFPGRFSGRQFSNSRSEMNVSTLELGDSALYLCASNPGRGGAETQYFGPGTRLLVL.

The rearrangement joins TRBV12-3 or TRBV12-4 to TRBJ2-5, with TRBD1 as a possible D gene (6 bases). V was trimmed by 8 bases and J by 4 bases, leaving 14 bases between them. The CDR3 length is 13 residues. The CDR3 here is CASARGIPETQYF. In DNA, the CDR3 is TGTGCCAGCGCAAGGGGGATTCCAGAGACCCAGTACTTC.

This clonotype was detected only a few times. The chain links TRBV6-2 or TRBV6-3 to TRBJ2-1, with D maybe TRBD1 (7 bases). V gave up 8 bases and J gave up 7 bases, with 15 bases separating them. The CDR3 is 13 amino acids. Germline CDR1 MNHEY, CDR2 SVGEGT. The CDR3 here is CASGGGRRNEQFF. The CDR3 DNA reads TGTGCCAGCGGAGGGGGCCGAAGGAATGAGCAGTTCTTC.

This clonotype has more than one count but fewer than ten. The chain couples TRBV5-1 to TRBJ2-3, with 9 nucleotides matching TRBD1. V trimming: 0 bases; J trimming: 4 bases; junction bases outside the gene matches: 3. Germline lookup yields CDR1 SGHRS and CDR2 YFSETQ. This CDR3 contains 15 residues. CDR3 nucleotides: TGCGCCAGCAGCTTGGACAGGGGGCGGCCAGATACGCAGTATTTT. Encoded protein: CASSLDRGRPDTQYF.

The rearrangement links TRBV4-3 to TRBJ2-2; 8 bases agree with TRBD1. After removal of 0 bases from V and 4 bases from J, the junction contained 10 bases not matched to a gene. Germline V gives CDR1 LGHNA, CDR2 YSLEER. There are 18 residues in the CDR3. CDR3 protein: CASSQDGGDRSGTGELFF. CDR3 in DNA: TGCGCCAGCAGCCAAGATGGCGGGGACAGGTCGGGCACCGGGGAGCTGTTTTTT.

This clonotype has only a few counts. The chain uses TRBV29-1 and TRBJ2-3; D is uncertain. This CDR3 has 13 amino acids. Germline lookup yields CDR1 SQVTM and CDR2 ANQGSEA. V lost 0 bases and J 3 bases, leaving 7 bases between the germline ends. The chain's CDR3 is CSVEDHQTDTQYF. In DNA form, the CDR3 reads TGCAGCGTTGAAGATCACCAGACAGATACGCAGTATTTT.

This chain joins TRBV11-2 and TRBJ1-5; D ambiguous. The V end lost 6 bases, the J end lost 2 bases, and 17 bases lay between the germline ends. The CDR3 consists of 16 residues. Germline V lookup: CDR1 SGHAT, CDR2 FQNNGV. The CDR3 is CASRPGRGFGNQPQHF. CDR3 in DNA: TGTGCCAGCAGACCCGGAAGAGGGTTCGGCAATCAGCCCCAGCATTTT.